Listed here are 21 T cell receptor beta chains from one sample, sequenced in a study of cytomegalovirus exposure and HLA in healthy donors. The primer mix had 60 Vbeta and 13 Jbeta primers. The repertoire was sequenced with immunoSEQ multiplex PCR; TCRdb's copy has only in-frame clones and lacks some. This table has approximately 190,000 clones, more than 75% appearing once. Sample: PBMCs. The receptors stem from a woman under 30 in good health and CMV-seronegative.

The chain combines TRBV2 with TRBJ1-4; 7 bases align to TRBD1. The ends lost 7 bases at V and 4 bases at J; junction bases unmatched: 9. CDR1 and CDR2 (germline): SNHLY, FYNNEI. This CDR3 has 15 amino acids. The CDR3 DNA reads as TGTGCCAGCATCCAGAACCAGGGGGTTAATGAAAAACTGTTTTTT. It codes for CASIQNQGVNEKLFF.

The chain combines TRBV27 with TRBJ1-1; 10 positions match TRBD1. The CDR3 is 16 amino acids. Germline assignment: CDR1 MNHEY and CDR2 SMNVEV (reference sequence). J lost 0 bases, V lost 5 bases, and 6 bases had no gene match. The CDR3 protein is CASSPWTGGMNTEAFF. The CDR3 nucleotides are TGTGCCAGCAGTCCGTGGACAGGGGGGATGAACACTGAAGCTTTCTTT.

This chain connects TRBV30 to TRBJ2-1; 7 nucleotides match TRBD1. The CDR3 is 14 residues long. V shed 7 bases and J 7 bases; nucleotides not matched to a gene: 13. Germline V CDR1 and CDR2: GTSNPN, SVGIG (reference sequence). As DNA, the CDR3 is TGTGCCTCCCGCCTTCCGCCCAGGGGGAATGAGCAGTTCTTC. Residues: CASRLPPRGNEQFF.

V gene TRBV6-5 combines with J gene TRBJ2-2; the D gene is possibly TRBD2 (5 bases). This CDR3 has 14 residues. Germline V gives CDR1 MNHEY, CDR2 SVGAGI. V lost 5 bases to trimming and J lost 3 bases, with 10 bases between them. The CDR3 region is CASSTQRYTGELFF. Written as DNA, the CDR3 is TGTGCCAGCAGTACACAGCGGTACACCGGGGAGCTGTTTTTT.

The chain employs TRBV11-2 and TRBJ2-5; D gene uncertain. The CDR3 extends over 13 amino acids. Trimming stripped 1 base from V and 2 bases from J, with 5 bases between. Germline values: CDR1 SGHAT, CDR2 FQNNGV. CDR3 DNA sequence: TGTGCCAGCAGCTTAGCCCTTCAAGAGACCCAGTACTTC. Residues: CASSLALQETQYF.

The chain joins TRBV2 to TRBJ2-5; TRBD1 aligns across 8 bases. CDR1 SNHLY and CDR2 FYNNEI come from the germline V gene. V lost 5 bases and J lost 4; bases outside the gene matches: 6. The CDR3 contains 14 residues. In nucleotides, the CDR3 is TGTGCCAGCAGTTCCCGGACAGGGACAGAGACCCAGTACTTC. This translates into CASSSRTGTETQYF.

V gene TRBV2 combines with J gene TRBJ1-2, with D perhaps TRBD1 (5 bases). Germline-derived CDR1 and CDR2 are SNHLY and FYNNEI. The V end lost 3 bases, the J end lost 5 bases, and 10 bases lay between the germline ends. The CDR3 sequence is 13 residues long. The CDR3 sequence: CASSEAGRYGYTF. The CDR3 nucleotides read TGTGCCAGCAGTGAGGCGGGACGATATGGCTACACCTTC.

The chain joins TRBV19 to TRBJ2-1; 7 nucleotides line up with TRBD2. Per the germline V gene, CDR1 is LNHDA and CDR2 is SQIVND (reference sequence). The CDR3 has 17 residues. The V and J ends lost 3 bases and 0 bases, in that order; junction bases with no gene match: 8. CDR3 sequence (DNA): TGTGCCAGTAGTATGGGGGAGGGTTGGGGCTCCTACAATGAGCAGTTCTTC. This sequence encodes CASSMGEGWGSYNEQFF.

This clone has just a few counts. CDR3 sequence (DNA): TGTGCCAGCAGCTCGGGACAGGGGGCTAGCGAGCAGTACTTC. It codes for CASSSGQGASEQYF. V usage is TRBV7-7 and J usage is TRBJ2-5, with 12 bases lining up with TRBD1. The J call could be wrong; TRBJ2-7 is a better fit for the DNA end. Germline V gene data show CDR1 as SSHAT and CDR2 as FNYEAQ (reference sequence). The CDR3 totals 14 residues.

The rearrangement uses TRBV28 and TRBJ2-7; 10 bases fit TRBD1. Trimming cost V 6 bases and J 5 bases; bases outside gene matches: 4. This CDR3 contains 13 residues. Germline values: CDR1 MDHEN, CDR2 SYDVKM. The CDR3 loop reads CASSGTGVHEQYF. In DNA form, the CDR3 reads TGTGCCAGCAGCGGGACAGGGGTCCACGAGCAGTACTTC. Combining the CDR3 with reference TRBV28 and TRBJ2-7 gives the whole variable domain DVKVTQSSRYLVKRTGEKVFLECVQDMDHENMFWYRQDPGLGLRLIYFSYDVKMKEKGDIPEGYSVSREKKERFSLILESASTNQTSMYLCASSGTGVHEQYFGPGTRLTVT.

CDR3 coding DNA: TGTGCCAGCAGCGCAGCAGGGGAAATGAACACTGAAGCTTTCTTT. It translates to CASSAAGEMNTEAFF. The chain combines TRBV9 with TRBJ1-1; a possible D gene is TRBD1 (6 bases). This CDR3 comprises 15 residues. The V end lost 3 bases, the J end lost 0 bases, and 12 bases lay between the germline ends. Germline V gives CDR1 SGDLS, CDR2 YYNGEE.

This sequence joins TRBV25-1 and TRBJ1-2, with D possibly TRBD1 on 6 matching bases. Looked up from germline, CDR1 is MGHDK and CDR2 is SYGVNS. The CDR3 covers 14 residues. Trimming shortened V by 6 bases and J by 5 bases, and 16 bases separated the two germline ends. The CDR3, as DNA: TGTGCCAGCAGAGGAGATCAGGGGTTTTATGGCTACACCTTC. Translating gives CASRGDQGFYGYTF.

The genes are TRBV28 and TRBJ1-1, with 7 bases that match TRBD1. Looked up from germline, CDR1 is MDHEN and CDR2 is SYDVKM. There are 13 residues in the CDR3. The V and J ends lost 11 bases and 0 bases, in that order; junction bases with no gene match: 6. The CDR3 loop is CAGSGQMNTEAFF. CDR3 in DNA: TGTGCCGGATCGGGACAGATGAACACTGAAGCTTTCTTT.

The V call is TRBV19, the J call TRBJ2-7; perhaps TRBD1 as D (6 bases). This CDR3 has 15 amino acids. V was pared by 5 bases and J by 0 bases, with 14 bases between. The germline CDR1 and CDR2 sequences are LNHDA and SQIVND (reference sequence). CDR3 sequence reads: CASSVQGWGSYEQYF. The DNA of the CDR3 is TGTGCCAGTAGTGTACAGGGTTGGGGCTCCTACGAGCAGTACTTC.

The chain joins TRBV15 to TRBJ2-1, with 7 nucleotides matching TRBD2. After removal of 0 bases from V and 1 base from J, the junction contained 0 bases not matched to a gene. Germline-derived CDR1 and CDR2 are LNHNV and YYDKDF (reference sequence). This CDR3 comprises 15 residues. The CDR3, as DNA: TGTGCCACCAGCAGAGAGGGGGGGTCCTACAATGAGCAGTTCTTC. This sequence encodes CATSREGGSYNEQFF.

The chain carries TRBV6-4 and TRBJ2-5; the D is unclear. V lost 2 bases, J lost 3 bases, and 7 bases lay in between. CDR3 length equals 13 residues. Germline-derived CDR1 and CDR2 are MRHNA and SNTAGT. CDR3 in amino acids: CASSDAQKETQYF. The CDR3 nucleotides read TGTGCCAGCAGTGACGCGCAAAAAGAGACCCAGTACTTC.

CDR3 sequence: CASSPRGIRDRANTGELFF. CDR3 DNA: TGTGCCAGCAGCCCCCGGGGTATTAGGGACAGGGCTAACACCGGGGAGCTGTTTTTT. V gene TRBV11-2 combines with J gene TRBJ2-2; 9 bases agree with TRBD1. The CDR3 is 19 residues long. Trimming removed 5 bases from V and 2 bases from J; junction bases left unmatched: 15. From germline, CDR1 is SGHAT and CDR2 FQNNGV.

The chain carries TRBV27 and TRBJ1-2; D might be TRBD1 (6 bases). Germline CDR1 MNHEY, CDR2 SMNVEV (reference sequence). Trimming stripped 5 bases from V and 4 bases from J, with 11 bases between. This CDR3 contains 13 residues. The CDR3 reads CASSPTGRYGYTF. CDR3 sequence (DNA): TGTGCCAGCAGTCCAACAGGGCGCTATGGCTACACCTTC.

The chain joins TRBV19 to TRBJ2-1; 10 nucleotides align to TRBD2. From germline, CDR1 is LNHDA and CDR2 SQIVND (reference sequence). The CDR3 is 14 residues long. The V gene end was trimmed by 5 bases and the J gene end by 8 bases; junction bases not matched to a gene: 6. The CDR3 bases are TGTGCCAGTAGTCCCGGGACTAGCGTCGATGAGCAGTTCTTC. This codes for CASSPGTSVDEQFF. Filled out from reference TRBV19 and TRBJ2-1, the complete variable domain reads DGGITQSPKYLFRKEGQNVTLSCEQNLNHDAMYWYRQDPGQGLRLIYYSQIVNDFQKGDIAEGYSVSREKKESFPLTVTSAQKNPTAFYLCASSPGTSVDEQFFGPGTRLTVL.

The V call is TRBV25-1, the J call TRBJ2-7, with 7 bases aligning to TRBD1. CDR1 MGHDK and CDR2 SYGVNS come from the germline V gene. Trimming cost V 9 bases and J 0 bases; bases outside gene matches: 5. CDR3 length: 13 residues. The CDR3 loop reads CASRQGSSYEQYF. The CDR3 nucleotides read TGTGCCAGTAGACAGGGAAGCTCCTACGAGCAGTACTTC.

The chain links TRBV28 to TRBJ1-4, with unresolved D. CDR3 size: 14 residues. V was cut by 6 bases and J by 1 base, with 9 bases left in between. Germline CDR1 and CDR2: MDHEN and SYDVKM. CDR3 sequence reads: CASSLAETNEKLFF. CDR3 coding DNA: TGTGCCAGCAGCTTGGCTGAAACTAATGAAAAACTGTTTTTT. The full variable domain, in which reference TRBV28 and TRBJ1-4 provide the parts outside the CDR3, is DVKVTQSSRYLVKRTGEKVFLECVQDMDHENMFWYRQDPGLGLRLIYFSYDVKMKEKGDIPEGYSVSREKKERFSLILESASTNQTSMYLCASSLAETNEKLFFGSGTQLSVL.